The source of this T cell receptor (beta chain) is a study of OX40 agonist ivuxolimab in advanced cancers. Study-level findings and limits: There were also nonresponders showing low normalized T-cell clonal expansion. Among the lowest peripheral clonal expansion occurred in 0.1-3.0 mg/kg partial responders.

Patients who had autoimmune disease history or got systemic immunosuppression were left out. Turning to this clone: Its target is unknown.

Libraries were prepared by immunoSEQ multiplex PCR; TCRdb keeps only in-frame clonotypes and omits some of them. The sample has around 10,000 clones, 75% to 85% seen once. The ends lost 2 bases at V and 7 bases at J; junction bases unmatched: 2. The CDR3 is 15 residues long. The V gene's germline CDR1 is MNHNS and CDR2 SASEGT. The source is an adult with an advanced solid tumor such as melanoma, head and neck, liver or kidney cancer. The rearrangement joins TRBV6-1 to TRBJ2-1, with 13 bases identical to TRBD2. This specimen consisted of CD4+ or CD8+ T cells sorted from blood, obtained in a trial of the OX40 agonist ivuxolimab. CDR3 amino acids: CASSEPGLAGNEQFF. CDR3 sequence (DNA): TGTGCCAGCAGTGAACCGGGACTAGCGGGAAATGAGCAGTTCTTC.